This T cell receptor beta chain was identified during a study of shared T cell receptors in the human thymus. Data came from immunoSEQ multiplex PCR; TCRdb stores just in-frame clones and leaves some out. Counted here are 700,000 or so clones, 75% to 90% occurring once; the ten biggest clones make up 0.0095% to 0.013%. Trimming removed 2 bases at V and 0 bases at J, with 10 bases between. The CDR3 length is 14 residues. CDR1 SQVTM and CDR2 ANQGSEA come from the germline V gene. The data were also submitted as part of a second study, on human thymus T cells. Per that study: In corrective heart surgery, resections were taken, and these provided the thymus tissue.

The chain has TRBV29-1 and TRBJ1-2, with D possibly matching TRBD1 (5 bases). This clonotype was obtained from a girl in the first two years of life with a congenital heart defect. Specimen: thymocytes. In nucleotides, the CDR3 is TGCAGCGTTGAATATGGCAGGGCTAACTATGGCTACACCTTC. It translates to CSVEYGRANYGYTF.